This TCR beta chain was identified during a study of T-cell reconstitution after alpha-beta-depleted transplantation in children. Study outcomes and limitations: There were reportedly several hundred expanded graft clones from which alpha-beta T cells came about two months after transplant. T-cell numbers and diversity, one year after transplant, stemmed largely from T cells that were newly produced. Some patients' high day-60 TCRbeta diversity was traced to surviving recipient T cells and thymic progenitors.

As it was prepared, the TCRbeta library received unique molecular identifiers. TCRdb ran MiXCR on the PCR reads and lists one entry per CDR3 protein. The sample has around 120,000 distinct CDR3 sequences, 23% seen once. A remark on this clonotype: Its antigen is unidentified.

The CDR3 is 14 residues long. The V gene end was trimmed by 3 bases and the J gene end by 7 bases; junction bases not matched to a gene: 6. Germline CDR1 reads LNHNV; CDR2 reads YYDKDF (reference sequence). Here the sequenced sample was PBMCs, mostly from graft donor cells, taken 180 days after TCRalphabeta/CD19-depleted stem cell transplant. V is TRBV15 and J is TRBJ1-2, with 9 bases fitting TRBD1. The TCR comes from a male patient under 10 years old who had a stem cell transplant for chronic granulomatous disease, so the T cells may come from the graft donor. The CDR3 nucleotides are TGTGCCACCAGCAGTCGGACAGGGGAAGGTGGCTACACCTTC. This gives the protein CATSSRTGEGGYTF.